A single sample is the source of the 18 T cell receptor beta chains below, sequenced in a study of blood T cell repertoires in COVID-19. Sequencing used immunoSEQ multiplex PCR; TCRdb keeps in-frame clones, though not all of them. The sample lists around 210,000 clones; 80% to 90% were seen once. The specimen was peripheral blood. All receptors derive from a human donor in a cohort sampled during active COVID-19.

This clone was observed a few times. The CDR3 sequence: CASKSGFGTDTQYF. As DNA, the CDR3 is TGTGCCAGCAAAAGCGGCTTTGGCACAGATACGCAGTATTTT. The chain uses TRBV6-5 and TRBJ2-3; possible D gene TRBD2, 5 bases. Germline V lookup: CDR1 MNHEY, CDR2 SVGAGI. Trimming removed 7 bases from V and 1 base from J, with 12 bases in between. This CDR3 has 14 residues.

The chain recombines TRBV19 with TRBJ2-7; 9 bases fit TRBD1. V dropped 5 bases and J dropped 2; count of bases not matched to a gene: 10. The CDR3 contains 16 residues. CDR1 is LNHDA, CDR2 SQIVND, per germline (reference sequence). The CDR3 DNA reads as TGTGCCAGTAGTCCCGGACAGGGGATATTAACCTACGAGCAGTACTTC. It is translated as CASSPGQGILTYEQYF.

This clone was detected only once. This rearrangement joins TRBV13 to TRBJ1-4; tentatively, D is TRBD1 (6 bases). The CDR3 totals 14 residues. CDR1 and CDR2 from the germline V gene are PRHDT and FYEKMQ (reference sequence). Trimming shortened V by 5 bases and J by 5 bases, and 12 bases separated the two germline ends. The CDR3 is CASSLGHNNEKLFF. The DNA for the CDR3 is TGTGCCAGCAGCCTGGGACACAACAATGAAAAACTGTTTTTT.

The rearrangement uses TRBV19 and TRBJ2-7; TRBD1 matches 8 bases. V lost 5 bases and J lost 3; bases outside the gene matches: 6. The CDR3 is 14 residues long. CDR1 is LNHDA and CDR2 is SQIVND in the germline V gene (reference sequence). The CDR3 loop reads CASSSQGASYEQYF. Written as DNA, the CDR3 is TGTGCCAGTAGTTCCCAGGGGGCGAGCTACGAGCAGTACTTC.

A single count supports this clone. V usage is TRBV5-1 and J usage is TRBJ2-5, with no clear D. Germline CDR1 reads SGHRS; CDR2 reads YFSETQ. The ends were cut back, 4 bases at V and 3 bases at J, with 7 bases in the middle. The length of the CDR3 is 12 residues. CDR3 coding DNA: TGCGCCAGCAGCCCTCCAGAAGAGACCCAGTACTTC. This translates into CASSPPEETQYF.

This sequence joins TRBV18 and TRBJ1-5, with 7 bases that match TRBD1. In germline, CDR1 is KGHSH, CDR2 LQKENI. Trimming took 5 bases from V and 4 from J; bases not matched to a gene: 5. There are 14 residues in the CDR3. CDR3 coding DNA: TGTGCCAGCTCAATGGGACAGAAAAATCAGCCCCAGCATTTT. Its translation is CASSMGQKNQPQHF.

V and J are TRBV28 and TRBJ1-2, with TRBD1 matching 8 bases. V lost 4 bases, J lost 0 bases, and 4 bases stayed unmatched. From germline, CDR1 is MDHEN and CDR2 SYDVKM. CDR3 length: 15 amino acids. The CDR3, as DNA: TGTGCCAGCAGTTGGCCGACAGGGGCTAACTATGGCTACACCTTC. Encoded protein: CASSWPTGANYGYTF.

CDR3 bases: TGTGCCAGCAGTGTTGACAGGGGGTCGGAGCTGTTTTTT. Amino acid sequence: CASSVDRGSELFF. This chain uses TRBV7-9 with TRBJ2-2, with 9 positions matching TRBD1. Germline V gene data show CDR1 as SEHNR and CDR2 as FQNEAQ (reference sequence). This CDR3 spans 13 amino acids. Trimming removed 6 bases from V and 10 bases from J; junction bases left unmatched: 6. Based on the CDR3 plus reference TRBV7-9 and TRBJ2-2, the full variable domain is DTGVSQNPRHKITKRGQNVTFRCDPISEHNRLYWYRQTLGQGPEFLTYFQNEAQLEKSRLLSDRFSAERPKGSFSTLEIQRTEQGDSAMYLCASSVDRGSELFFGEGSRLTVL.

The chain links TRBV19 to TRBJ2-7; tentatively, D is TRBD2 (5 bases). The CDR3 has 15 amino acids. V was trimmed by 7 bases and J by 1 base, leaving 17 bases between them. Germline loops: CDR1 LNHDA, CDR2 SQIVND (reference sequence). The CDR3 loop reads CASTPRVSDSYEQYF. DNA of the CDR3: TGTGCCAGTACCCCGAGGGTTAGCGATTCCTACGAGCAGTACTTC.

There are many counts of this clone. This specimen includes other DNA sequences encoding the same CDR3. The chain joins TRBV7-2 to TRBJ2-7; D is possibly TRBD2 (6 bases). From germline, CDR1 is SGHTA and CDR2 FQGNSA. The CDR3 runs to 13 residues. Between the trimmed V and J ends, which lost 7 bases and 4 bases, there was a span of 14 bases. CDR3 protein: CASTAEGPYEQYF. CDR3 nucleotide sequence: TGTGCCAGCACCGCGGAGGGCCCTTACGAGCAGTACTTC.

This chain connects TRBV15 to TRBJ1-1, with D unresolved. The germline V gene encodes CDR1 LNHNV and CDR2 YYDKDF (reference sequence). The CDR3 contains 13 residues. Trimming left V 3 bases short and J 5 bases short, with 10 bases between. The CDR3 sequence: CATSSGVGTEAFF. The CDR3 DNA is TGTGCCACCAGCAGCGGGGTGGGGACTGAAGCTTTCTTT.

The J gene is TRBJ2-2, the V gene TRBV5-4; D may be TRBD1 (5 bases). This CDR3 has 14 residues. V lost 2 bases to trimming and J lost 5 bases, with 10 bases between them. The germline V gene has CDR1 SGHNT and CDR2 YYREEE (reference sequence). The CDR3 sequence: CASSLRTRTGELFF. CDR3 sequence (DNA): TGTGCCAGCAGCTTAAGGACAAGGACCGGGGAGCTGTTTTTT. Complete variable domain (other parts from reference TRBV5-4 and TRBJ2-2): ETGVTQSPTHLIKTRGQQVTLRCSSQSGHNTVSWYQQALGQGPQFIFQYYREEENGRGNFPPRFSGLQFPNYSSELNVNALELDDSALYLCASSLRTRTGELFFGEGSRLTVL.

A word on this clone: The missing conserved phenylalanine or tryptophan at the end of this CDR3 makes a read error likely. It is unclear where the CDR3 begins or ends on the DNA, so no DNA is shown, and the CDR3 is as TCRdb lists it. The rearrangement joins TRBV6-9 to TRBJ2-7; the tabulated D call, TRBD2, remains unverified against the DNA. CDR1 is MNHGY and CDR2 is SVAAGI in the germline V gene. The CDR3 sequence runs 9 residues, both termini included. CDR3 sequence reads: CASSSEPMS.

Sample share makes this clone medium-sized. This chain joins TRBV11-3 and TRBJ2-2, with D hard to call. Looked up from germline, CDR1 is SGHNT and CDR2 is YENEEA. Trimming took 5 bases from V and 0 from J, leaving 7 bases between them. This CDR3 comprises 14 residues. The DNA for the CDR3 is TGTGCCAGCAGCCTGCAGTCGAACACCGGGGAGCTGTTTTTT. The encoded protein is CASSLQSNTGELFF.

V usage is TRBV28 and J usage is TRBJ1-5; 9 nucleotides agree with TRBD1. The J segment lost 6 bases and the V segment lost 9 bases, leaving 3 bases of the junction unmatched. In germline, CDR1 is MDHEN, CDR2 SYDVKM. This CDR3 has 12 residues. The CDR3: CASTQGAQPQHF. The CDR3 DNA is TGTGCCAGTACACAGGGGGCTCAGCCCCAGCATTTT.

The chain combines TRBV7-2 with TRBJ2-1; tentative D call: TRBD2 (6 bases). This CDR3 contains 15 residues. CDR1 SGHTA and CDR2 FQGNSA come from the germline V gene. V dropped 8 bases and J dropped 2 bases, with 16 bases sitting between them. The CDR3 DNA follows: TGTGCCAGCGGCCGTAGCGGCACGACCTACAATGAGCAGTTCTTC. It yields the protein CASGRSGTTYNEQFF.

The chain combines TRBV24-1 with TRBJ2-7; 12 bases are shared with TRBD2. Losses at the gene ends were 11 bases for V and 2 bases for J; bases not matched to a gene: 12. The germline CDR1 and CDR2 sequences are KGHDR and SFDVKD. The CDR3 runs to 16 residues. As DNA, the CDR3 is TGTGCCAACATCCCCAGGCGACTAGCGGGAGCCTACGAGCAGTACTTC. It translates to CANIPRRLAGAYEQYF.

In regard to this clone: Other nucleotide sequences in the sample specify the same CDR3. The chain combines TRBV11-2 with TRBJ2-3; D may be TRBD2 (6 bases). This CDR3 has 15 amino acids. The germline gives CDR1 SGHAT, CDR2 FQNNGV. Trimming pared 3 bases from V and 0 bases from J, leaving 10 bases between. The chain's CDR3 is CASSFSGSSTDTQYF. The CDR3 DNA reads TGTGCCAGCAGCTTTAGCGGATCTAGCACAGATACGCAGTATTTT.